The clone carrying this T cell receptor beta chain came up once. CDR3 length: 16 amino acids. Per the germline V gene, CDR1 is LNHDA and CDR2 is SQIVND (reference sequence). The V and J ends lost 7 bases and 0 bases, in that order; junction bases with no gene match: 6. Repertoires were generated with immunoSEQ multiplex PCR, while TCRdb's copy carries only in-frame clones and drops some. This sample yields approximately 180,000 clones, of which around 89% are seen a single time; roughly 5.5% belongs to the top ten. The entry originates in a study of blood T cell repertoires in COVID-19. The specimen was peripheral blood. The TCR originated in a middle-aged man with active or convalescent COVID-19. The chain joins TRBV19 to TRBJ1-5; 10 positions match TRBD1. The CDR3: CASMTGGGDSNQPQHF. The CDR3 coding sequence is TGTGCCAGTATGACAGGGGGCGGGGATAGCAATCAGCCCCAGCATTTT.